The 24 T cell receptor beta chains in this list originate from one sample, sequenced in a study of Ad26.COV2.S vaccination and SARS-CoV-2 variants (dated by TCRdb to 2020 to 2023). The library was prepared using the immunoSEQ multiplex PCR assay. TCRdb obtained this table from immuneACCESS and retained in-frame rearrangements with V and J assigned. These tables miss some clones; where compared with another copy, unresolved V genes account for less than half of the shortfall, and the remainder is unexplained. The sample profile shows hundreds of thousands of clones; 80% to 90% of them were found once. The ten largest clonotypes hold approximately 1.5% of the sample. The treatment or condition label, as the study defines it: about 20 received Ad26.COV2.S at low or high dose, single or two shots; about 5 received placebo; per-sample allocation not given. Repertoires of vaccine and placebo recipients were sequenced from samples taken on day 63 after the first injection.

Here the sequenced sample was peripheral blood, taken in a trial of Ad26.COV2.S vaccine versus placebo. The receptors here all came from a person aged 18-65 years who received the Ad26.COV2.S COVID-19 vaccine or a placebo.

The chain uses TRBV7-9 and TRBJ1-2, with 8 bases fitting TRBD1. Per germline, CDR1 SEHNR and CDR2 FQNEAQ (reference sequence). V was pared by 1 base and J by 7 bases, with 11 bases of the junction left unmatched. The CDR3 covers 16 residues. The CDR3 loop reads CASSLEGTGLFGGYTF. The CDR3 nucleotides are TGTGCCAGCAGCTTAGAGGGGACAGGACTTTTTGGTGGCTACACCTTC.

V usage is TRBV27 and J usage is TRBJ2-5; maybe TRBD1 (6 bases). Per the germline V gene, CDR1 is MNHEY and CDR2 is SMNVEV (reference sequence). The V end was cut by 5 bases, the J end by 5 bases, with 12 bases between. CDR3 length: 13 amino acids. The DNA for the CDR3 is TGTGCCAGCAGTAGGGGGAGATCGGAGACCCAGTACTTC. Its translation is CASSRGRSETQYF.

The chain is built from TRBV2 and TRBJ2-1, with D hard to call. The V gene's germline CDR1 is SNHLY and CDR2 FYNNEI. Trimming stripped 8 bases from V and 0 bases from J, with 8 bases between. This CDR3 contains 13 residues. The CDR3 nucleotides read TGTGCCAGCCGGCAAAGCTCCTACAATGAGCAGTTCTTC. It specifies CASRQSSYNEQFF.

The chain is built from TRBV7-9 and TRBJ2-2, with D perhaps matching TRBD1 or TRBD2 (5 bases each). This CDR3 is built from 15 residues. V lost 5 bases to trimming and J lost 3 bases, with 13 bases between them. Per the germline V gene, CDR1 is SEHNR and CDR2 is FQNEAQ (reference sequence). The CDR3 nucleotides are TGTGCCAGCAGCCCACGGGACCGATACACCGGGGAGCTGTTTTTT. Protein product: CASSPRDRYTGELFF.

The chain couples TRBV5-1 to TRBJ2-1; TRBD1 matches 10 bases. Germline V gene sequence: CDR1 SGHRS, CDR2 YFSETQ. CDR3 length: 15 amino acids. Losses at the gene ends were 3 bases for V and 7 bases for J; bases not matched to a gene: 7. CDR3 nucleotide sequence: TGCGCCAGCAGCTCGGCCGGGACAGGGGTTAATGAGCAGTTCTTC. It specifies CASSSAGTGVNEQFF. Full variable domain (outside the CDR3, taken from reference TRBV5-1 and TRBJ2-1): KAGVTQTPRYLIKTRGQQVTLSCSPISGHRSVSWYQQTPGQGLQFLFEYFSETQRNKGNFPGRFSGRQFSNSRSEMNVSTLELGDSALYLCASSSAGTGVNEQFFGPGTRLTVL.

V gene TRBV30 combines with J gene TRBJ1-1; D remains ambiguous. Trimming pared 3 bases from V and 5 bases from J, leaving 13 bases between. The CDR3 is made up of 13 amino acids. The germline V gene encodes CDR1 GTSNPN and CDR2 SVGIG (reference sequence). In DNA, the CDR3 is TGTGCCTGGAGGCAGGCAGGAAGGACTGAAGCTTTCTTT. This translates into CAWRQAGRTEAFF.

The chain couples TRBV2 to TRBJ1-5; D is perhaps TRBD1 (5 bases). The CDR3 has 13 residues. CDR1 SNHLY and CDR2 FYNNEI come from the germline V gene. V was cut by 4 bases and J by 6 bases, with 10 bases left in between. The CDR3 here is CASSGEGSQPQHF. The CDR3 DNA reads as TGTGCCAGCAGTGGGGAGGGGAGTCAGCCCCAGCATTTT.

This clone was observed a single time. The chain employs TRBV5-8 and TRBJ2-1; tentative D call: TRBD2 (7 bases). This CDR3 contains 18 residues. CDR1 is SGHTS and CDR2 is YDEGEE in the germline V gene. The V gene lost 3 bases and the J gene lost 3 bases, with 22 bases spanning the gap. The CDR3 loop reads CASSSSLSRGAVYNEQFF. CDR3 DNA sequence: TGTGCCAGCAGCTCTTCTTTGTCTCGGGGGGCCGTCTACAATGAGCAGTTCTTC. The full variable domain, with the rest looked up from reference TRBV5-8 and TRBJ2-1, is EAGVTQSPTHLIKTRGQQATLRCSPISGHTSVYWYQQALGLGLQFLLWYDEGEERNRGNFPPRFSGRQFPNYSSELNVNALELEDSALYLCASSSSLSRGAVYNEQFFGPGTRLTVL.

This rearrangement joins TRBV28 to TRBJ2-7; perhaps TRBD2 as D (6 bases). From germline, CDR1 is MDHEN and CDR2 SYDVKM. This CDR3 has 14 residues. Deletions cut 2 bases from V and 6 bases from J, with 14 bases between. The CDR3 nucleotides read TGTGCCAGCAGTTTAGGGCTAGCGATCGGCGAGCAGTACTTC. This gives the protein CASSLGLAIGEQYF.

This clone has more than one count but fewer than ten. The V call is TRBV12-5, the J call TRBJ2-7, with D unclear. The CDR3 has 14 residues. From germline, CDR1 is LGHNT and CDR2 FRNRAP. V shed 4 bases and J shed 0 bases, with 10 bases lying between them. In DNA form, the CDR3 reads TGTGCTAGTGGTTCCCTAGAGAGCTCCTACGAGCAGTACTTC. Its protein product is CASGSLESSYEQYF.

CDR3 nucleotides: TGTGCCACCAGTGATGGGGACAGGGCCAATCAGCCCCAGCATTTT. Its protein is CATSDGDRANQPQHF. The chain links TRBV24-1 to TRBJ1-5; 9 positions match TRBD1. This CDR3 region has 15 residues. The germline V gene has CDR1 KGHDR and CDR2 SFDVKD. Trimming cost V 3 bases and J 3 bases; bases outside gene matches: 2.

The chain couples TRBV19 to TRBJ2-3; the match to TRBD2 covers 14 bases. V shed 6 bases, J shed 0 bases, and the junction held 11 bases outside the gene matches. The CDR3 runs 19 residues. Germline loops: CDR1 LNHDA, CDR2 SQIVND (reference sequence). CDR3 residues: CASSRKGTSGGPSTDTQYF. The CDR3 DNA reads TGTGCCAGTAGCCGGAAGGGGACTAGCGGGGGACCTAGCACAGATACGCAGTATTTT.

This clone was observed once. The chain combines TRBV6-6 with TRBJ2-7; D unresolved. V shed 0 bases and J shed 1 base, with 13 bases lying between them. This CDR3 has 16 residues. CDR1 is MNHNY and CDR2 is SVGAGI in the germline V gene (reference sequence). DNA of the CDR3: TGTGCCAGCAGTTACTCAAGGTCTGGGATTTCCTACGAGCAGTACTTC. As protein: CASSYSRSGISYEQYF.

V is TRBV5-6 and J is TRBJ2-7; D possibly corresponds to TRBD1 (5 bases). Germline loops: CDR1 SGHDT, CDR2 YYEEEE. The ends were cut back, 4 bases at V and 1 base at J, with 12 bases in the middle. The CDR3 is 14 amino acids. The CDR3 here is CASSPVGRSYEQYF. The CDR3, as DNA: TGTGCCAGCAGCCCCGTGGGGCGATCCTACGAGCAGTACTTC.

The chain is built from TRBV6-5 and TRBJ2-3; TRBD1 or TRBD2 may be the D gene (5 bases each). V was clipped by 3 bases and J by 4 bases, with 17 bases between them. CDR1 is MNHEY, CDR2 SVGAGI, per germline. This CDR3 contains 16 residues. The CDR3 reads CASSYSRARVPDTQYF. CDR3 bases: TGTGCCAGCAGTTATTCCAGGGCGAGGGTCCCAGATACGCAGTATTTT.

This clone has only one observation. The chain combines TRBV27 with TRBJ1-1, with D possibly matching TRBD1 (5 bases). This CDR3 is 15 amino acids long. V was trimmed by 4 bases and J by 6 bases, leaving 18 bases between them. Germline CDR1 reads MNHEY; CDR2 reads SMNVEV (reference sequence). The CDR3 here is CASSSPGSGRAEAFF. In nucleotides, the CDR3 is TGTGCCAGCAGTTCGCCAGGGTCGGGGAGGGCTGAAGCTTTCTTT.

The J gene is TRBJ2-7, the V gene TRBV5-1; 7 nucleotides agree with TRBD1. From germline, CDR1 is SGHRS and CDR2 YFSETQ. With 4 bases clipped from V and 3 bases from J, the junction kept 13 bases outside the gene matches. This CDR3 contains 16 residues. Here the CDR3 DNA reads TGCGCCAGCAGCCCCTTACCGGGACAGCCTATCTACGAGCAGTACTTC. Its protein is CASSPLPGQPIYEQYF.

V usage is TRBV5-4 and J usage is TRBJ2-5; unclear D gene. Trimming removed 4 bases at V and 5 bases at J, with 9 bases between. Germline CDR1 SGHNT, CDR2 YYREEE (reference sequence). The CDR3 sequence is 12 residues long. The CDR3 sequence: CASSTPEETQYF. The CDR3 DNA is TGTGCCAGCAGCACCCCCGAGGAGACCCAGTACTTC.

V and J are TRBV7-9 and TRBJ2-1, with 12 bases fitting TRBD2. Looked up from germline, CDR1 is SEHNR and CDR2 is FQNEAQ (reference sequence). Trimming cost V 4 bases and J 1 base; bases outside gene matches: 5. This CDR3 comprises 17 residues. CDR3 coding DNA: TGTGCCAGCAGCTCTAGCGGGAGGGCCCCGTCCTACAATGAGCAGTTCTTC. Translated, it gives CASSSSGRAPSYNEQFF.

The chain combines TRBV27 with TRBJ1-6; D remains unclear. Trimming stripped 9 bases from V and 0 bases from J, with 9 bases between. The CDR3 consists of 14 residues. Per the germline V gene, CDR1 is MNHEY and CDR2 is SMNVEV (reference sequence). The CDR3, as DNA: TGTGCCAGTAGAAGGAGCTCCTATAATTCACCCCTCCACTTT. Translation: CASRRSSYNSPLHF.

The chain is built from TRBV9 and TRBJ2-2, with a tentative D call TRBD1 (6 bases). CDR1 and CDR2 (germline): SGDLS, YYNGEE. The CDR3 spans 16 residues. V was clipped by 1 base and J by 0 bases, with 10 bases between them. CDR3 nucleotides: TGTGCCAGCAGCGTATCGCGGACAGCGAACACCGGGGAGCTGTTTTTT. Its protein is CASSVSRTANTGELFF.

On this clone itself: Other nucleotide sequences from this sample produce the same CDR3. The V gene is TRBV6-5, the J gene TRBJ1-5; D not resolved. Trimming removed 2 bases at V and 4 bases at J, with 6 bases between. This CDR3 contains 13 residues. Germline V gene lookup returns CDR1 MNHEY and CDR2 SVGAGI. The DNA of the CDR3 is TGTGCCAGCAGTTACGAGGGAAATCAGCCCCAGCATTTT. Translation: CASSYEGNQPQHF.

The V gene is TRBV5-1, the J gene TRBJ2-7, with D unclear. Deletions cut 0 bases from V and 3 bases from J, with 10 bases between. The CDR3 is made up of 14 amino acids. Per germline, CDR1 SGHRS and CDR2 YFSETQ. The CDR3 is CASSLDAERYEQYF. In DNA form, the CDR3 reads TGCGCCAGCAGCTTGGATGCGGAACGCTACGAGCAGTACTTC.

Notes on this clone: The sample holds other DNA sequences that translate to the same CDR3. In nucleotides, the CDR3 is TGCGCCAGCAGCTTGGAGGGCCAGCCCCAGCATTTT. Its protein product is CASSLEGQPQHF. The genes are TRBV5-1 and TRBJ1-5; D is unclear. The CDR3 contains 12 residues. Between the trimmed V and J ends, which lost 0 bases and 7 bases, there was a span of 5 bases. The germline CDR1 and CDR2 sequences are SGHRS and YFSETQ.